This T cell receptor (beta chain) was sequenced for a study of blood T cell repertoires in COVID-19 (dated by TCRdb to 2018 to 2020). As for the study more broadly: Samples from collaborators originated in the United States, Italy and Spain and spanned both the acute and convalescent phases of COVID-19. The repertoires were made available in a free public database intended to serve as a resource for research on the immune response to SARS-CoV-2. The material from the prospective study consisted of cDNA or gDNA derived from T cells, B-cell-depleted T cells, or PBMCs. Subjects who had been exposed to COVID-19, were actively infected with it, or had recovered from it provided the deeply sampled blood TCRbeta repertoires that made up the dataset. The samples were drawn from the first 160 participants of the ongoing ImmuneRACE study and from some 1,300 subjects provided by 6 global collaborators. Where HLA class I and class II types were available, the types were taken from metadata supplied by the sample provider, not from assay-based typing. A de-identified subject ID, COVID-19 status, age in years and sex were almost always included in the sample metadata. What the research found in general, with its limitations: The amount of clinical and demographic metadata varied by source and participant and was provided uncurated.

The immunoSEQ Assay, a bias-controlled multiplex PCR, was used to amplify TCRbeta CDR3 regions from genomic DNA. As for how the authors treated the data: Within the assay, amplification of reference gene primers was used to estimate how many nucleated cells each sample contained. To quantify the absolute abundance of each unique TCRbeta CDR3 rearrangement, sequence reads were collapsed and filtered. Productive Simpson clonality was computed per sample as the square root of Simpson's diversity index over productive rearrangements. This is the immuneACCESS table as TCRdb keeps it, with only in-frame sequences that have V and J called. A part of the clones is gone; compared with another copy, unresolved V genes explain less than half, and the rest is unexplained. The V and J calls and clone size are taken from that table; D and trimming were inferred from the DNA. Recorded for this sample are 91,000 or so clones; more than 75% of them occurred a single time. Jointly, the top ten make up around 7.3% of the sample.

On this clone itself: Which antigen it targets is not known. The input lacks base qualities; no much larger clone sits a single base away.

The germline V gene gives CDR1 as SGHTA and CDR2 as FQGNSA. Ends trimmed: V by 2 bases, J by 6 bases; bases unmatched to a gene: 15. The CDR3 contains 18 residues, cysteine and phenylalanine counted. Only CDR3 DNA is held: 54 bases, read in frame from base 1. The collaborating institutions used their own protocols to collect whole blood in K2EDTA tubes. For TCRbeta analysis, collaborators shipped samples as frozen whole blood, isolated PBMCs, or DNA extracted from either of those sample types. This sequence uses TRBV7-2 and TRBJ2-1, with 8 bases aligning to TRBD2. The receptor was isolated from a man between 50 and 59 years old with active or convalescent COVID-19. The source material was peripheral blood. The nucleotide sequence reads TGTGCCAGCAGCTTACTGGCGGGGGGACTTCAAACCCCCAATGAGCAGTTCTTC. Its amino acids are CASSLLAGGLQTPNEQFF.